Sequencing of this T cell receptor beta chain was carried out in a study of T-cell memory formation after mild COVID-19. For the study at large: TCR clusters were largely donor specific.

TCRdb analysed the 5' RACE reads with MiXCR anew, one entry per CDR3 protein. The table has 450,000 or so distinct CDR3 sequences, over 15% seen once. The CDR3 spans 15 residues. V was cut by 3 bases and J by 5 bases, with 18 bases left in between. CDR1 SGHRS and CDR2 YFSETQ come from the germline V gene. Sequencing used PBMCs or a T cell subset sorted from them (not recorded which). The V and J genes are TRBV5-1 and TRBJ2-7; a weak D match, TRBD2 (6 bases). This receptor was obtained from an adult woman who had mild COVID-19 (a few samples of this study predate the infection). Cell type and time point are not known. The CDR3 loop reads CASSSSALMVNEQYF. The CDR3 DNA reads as TGCGCCAGCAGCTCTAGCGCTCTGATGGTGAACGAGCAGTACTTC.